Presented here are 18 T cell receptor beta chains from one specimen sequenced in a study of post-analysis software for immune sequencing data. Findings and limits, study-wide: The study found TRBV5-6, TRBV5-1 and TRBV20-1 among four to six TRBV segments more frequent in patients than controls.

TCR beta libraries were prepared from cDNA with unique molecular identifiers. In TCRdb, the PCR reads were re-called with MiXCR into one record per CDR3 protein. The data contain roughly 800,000 distinct CDR3 sequences, about 45% of them singletons. These receptors lack a known antigen. Material for sequencing was blood. All receptors come from a girl aged 5 to 17 with multiple sclerosis.

The V and J genes are TRBV20-1 and TRBJ2-7, with 11 positions matching TRBD1. In germline, CDR1 is DFQATT, CDR2 SNEGSKA (reference sequence). The J segment lost 4 bases and the V segment lost 4 bases, leaving 9 bases of the junction unmatched. This CDR3 region has 15 residues. CDR3 coding DNA: TGCAGTGCTACGGGAGGACAGGGGGCTTCTTACGAGCAGTACTTC. The encoded protein is CSATGGQGASYEQYF.

V and J are TRBV7-2 and TRBJ1-5; the D gene is possibly TRBD1 (6 bases). The CDR3 contains 18 residues. Trimming stripped 1 base from V and 2 bases from J, with 18 bases between. Germline-derived CDR1 and CDR2 are SGHTA and FQGNSA. DNA for the CDR3: TGTGCCAGCAGCTTAGGACAGGTCCAGGGCGTTGGCAATCAGCCCCAGCATTTT. It encodes CASSLGQVQGVGNQPQHF.

The chain has TRBV3-1 and TRBJ1-1; unclear D gene. The CDR3 sequence is 14 residues long. Trimming left V 2 bases short and J 5 bases short, with 12 bases between. Germline CDR1 is LGHDT and CDR2 is YNNKEL (reference sequence). In nucleotides, the CDR3 is TGTGCCAGCAGCCAACTACGGAAAGAGACTGAAGCTTTCTTT. Its translation: CASSQLRKETEAFF.

The V and J genes are TRBV20-1 and TRBJ1-5, with 7 nucleotides matching TRBD1. The CDR3 length is 13 residues. Germline CDR1 is DFQATT and CDR2 is SNEGSKA (reference sequence). The junction had 0 bases not matched to a gene; V was cut back by 0 bases and J by 4 bases. CDR3 in amino acids: CSARETGNQPQHF. The CDR3 coding sequence is TGCAGTGCTAGAGAGACAGGGAATCAGCCCCAGCATTTT.

This chain uses TRBV24-1 with TRBJ2-3; 11 bases agree with TRBD2. With 7 bases clipped from V and 2 bases from J, the junction kept 4 bases outside the gene matches. Germline V lookup: CDR1 KGHDR, CDR2 SFDVKD. The CDR3 sequence is 15 residues long. This chain's CDR3 is CATSQLAGVTDTQYF. Here the CDR3 DNA reads TGTGCCACCAGCCAACTAGCGGGAGTCACAGATACGCAGTATTTT.

This chain links TRBV20-1 with TRBJ1-1; unclear D gene. The CDR3 consists of 12 residues. Trimming removed 6 bases from V and 1 base from J, with 9 bases in between. CDR1 and CDR2 (germline): DFQATT, SNEGSKA (reference sequence). The CDR3 loop reads CSATEANTEAFF. DNA of the CDR3: TGCAGTGCAACAGAGGCGAACACTGAAGCTTTCTTT.

The chain combines TRBV9 with TRBJ2-7; 15 bases fit TRBD2. Germline loops: CDR1 SGDLS, CDR2 YYNGEE. This CDR3 is built from 15 residues. Trimming at V came to 3 bases and at J to 4 bases, leaving 2 bases not matched to a gene. The CDR3 sequence is CASSAGTSGRYEQYF. Written as DNA, the CDR3 is TGTGCCAGCAGCGCCGGGACTAGCGGGAGGTACGAGCAGTACTTC.

This clonotype was seen only a few times. The genes are TRBV20-1 and TRBJ2-1, with TRBD2 identical over 10 bases. The V gene end was trimmed by 3 bases and the J gene end by 7 bases; junction bases not matched to a gene: 12. Germline CDR1 and CDR2: DFQATT and SNEGSKA (reference sequence). This CDR3 spans 16 amino acids. CDR3 nucleotides: TGCAGTGCTAGGGGCCCTGGGGCTAGCGGGAGAAATGAGCAGTTCTTC. This translates into CSARGPGASGRNEQFF.

As for this clonotype: Its ends do not fully match the called genes, so a read error is possible. This rearrangement joins TRBV2 to TRBJ2-5; TRBD2 aligns across 11 bases. Germline lookup yields CDR1 SNHLY and CDR2 FYNNEI. The CDR3 covers 14 residues. The CDR3 protein is CASRTSGNQGTQYF. DNA of the CDR3: TGTGCCAGCAGGACTAGCGGGAACCAAGGGACCCAGTACTTC.

This chain connects TRBV20-1 to TRBJ2-7; D gene ambiguous. Deletions cut 3 bases from V and 3 bases from J, with 9 bases between. Looked up from germline, CDR1 is DFQATT and CDR2 is SNEGSKA (reference sequence). There are 12 residues in the CDR3. CDR3: CSASPESYEQYF. The DNA for the CDR3 is TGCAGTGCTAGTCCGGAAAGCTACGAGCAGTACTTC.

This clonotype was counted a few times. This rearrangement joins TRBV30 to TRBJ2-3; 10 bases map to TRBD2. CDR1 and CDR2 from the germline V gene are GTSNPN and SVGIG (reference sequence). V shed 1 base, J shed 1 base, and the junction held 2 bases outside the gene matches. The CDR3 sequence is 15 residues long. The DNA of the CDR3 is TGTGCCTGGAGTGGGAGCGGGAGGGGCACAGATACGCAGTATTTT. Encoded protein: CAWSGSGRGTDTQYF.

For the CDR3, the DNA is TGCAGCGTTGAGTCCGCAGCGGGCAACTATGGCTACACCTTC. It translates to CSVESAAGNYGYTF. The chain joins TRBV29-1 to TRBJ1-2; D not certain. The CDR3 extends over 14 amino acids. V was trimmed by 3 bases and J by 2 bases, leaving 13 bases between them. Germline CDR1 is SQVTM and CDR2 is ANQGSEA.

The rearrangement joins TRBV28 to TRBJ2-7; D uncertain. The CDR3 consists of 12 residues. Trimming cost V 10 bases and J 0 bases, with 10 bases left between them. In germline, CDR1 is MDHEN, CDR2 SYDVKM. The CDR3 sequence is CATYKFSYEQYF. The CDR3, as DNA: TGTGCCACCTACAAATTCTCCTACGAGCAGTACTTC.

As DNA, the CDR3 is TGTGCCAGCAGCCCCCTACCCGGGACAGGCCCCCTTGGGCAGTACTTC. Its protein product is CASSPLPGTGPLGQYF. The gene calls are TRBV7-8 and TRBJ2-5; 8 nucleotides align to TRBD1. CDR3 size: 16 residues. Germline CDR1 is SGHVS and CDR2 is FQNEAQ. V lost 5 bases and J lost 11; bases outside the gene matches: 19.

The CDR3 region has the DNA TGTGCCAGCAGCTTGGAGATCAATCAGCCCCAGCATTTT. Protein product: CASSLEINQPQHF. The chain links TRBV7-9 to TRBJ1-5; the D is unclear. The germline gives CDR1 SEHNR, CDR2 FQNEAQ (reference sequence). V was clipped by 3 bases and J by 3 bases, with 6 bases between them. The CDR3 extends over 13 amino acids.

This clonotype has a handful of counts. The chain uses TRBV29-1 and TRBJ2-5, with a possible D match to TRBD2 (5 bases). Germline lookup yields CDR1 SQVTM and CDR2 ANQGSEA. Trimming shortened V by 6 bases and J by 5 bases, and 16 bases separated the two germline ends. This CDR3 is 13 amino acids long. In DNA form, the CDR3 reads TGCAGCGTCCCCGGAGGACTCAAGGAGACCCAGTACTTC. Translated, it gives CSVPGGLKETQYF.

This chain links TRBV15 with TRBJ2-1; 8 nucleotides align to TRBD2. Germline V lookup: CDR1 LNHNV, CDR2 YYDKDF (reference sequence). Germline trimming cut 2 bases from V and 1 base from J; bases unmatched to any gene: 1. The CDR3 is made up of 15 amino acids. In DNA, the CDR3 is TGTGCCACCAGCAGACGCGGGGGGTCCTACAATGAGCAGTTCTTC. Its protein is CATSRRGGSYNEQFF.

This clonotype was seen only a few times. The CDR3 reads CASSLGSGRDNEQFF. DNA for the CDR3: TGCGCCAGCAGCTTGGGGAGCGGGAGGGACAATGAGCAGTTCTTC. The J gene is TRBJ2-1, the V gene TRBV5-1, with 10 bases fitting TRBD2. Losses at the gene ends were 0 bases for V and 5 bases for J; bases not matched to a gene: 2. Germline V CDR1 and CDR2: SGHRS, YFSETQ. This CDR3 region has 15 residues.